Sequencing of this TCR beta chain was carried out in a study of Graves' ophthalmopathy and Graves' hyperthyroidism. This clonotype came up many times. RNA transcripts were the source from which TCR beta CDR3 regions were amplified. The first round was an RT-PCR with HTBI primers, and the second round was a multiplex PCR. A single record per CDR3 protein comes from TCRdb applying MiXCR to the multiplex PCR reads. Of nearly 400,000 distinct CDR3 sequences in the sample, about 17% were seen once. V lost 2 bases and J 10 bases, leaving 11 bases between the germline ends. Germline values: CDR1 MNHEY, CDR2 SVGEGT. The CDR3 extends over 12 amino acids.

This clonotype was sampled from a woman aged 18-30 years with Graves' ophthalmopathy. J is TRBJ2-5 and V is TRBV6-2 or TRBV6-3; D is perhaps TRBD1 (6 bases). Specimen: peripheral blood. In nucleotides, the CDR3 is TGTGCCAGCAGTTACACAGGGAGTTTCCAGTACTTC. This gives the protein CASSYTGSFQYF.